This T cell receptor (beta chain) derives from a study of cytotoxic CD8 clonotypes in ibrutinib-treated CLL. Overall study context: Patients gave response samples after a median about 12 months of treatment, range 6 to 36.

The table came from immunoSEQ multiplex PCR; TCRdb's copy has only in-frame clones and leaves some out. This table has around 310,000 clones, approximately 80% appearing once. Per the germline V gene, CDR1 is MDHEN and CDR2 is SYDVKM. The V and J ends lost 6 bases and 7 bases respectively, with 13 bases between them. The CDR3 has 13 residues. Study-level results: A rise in clonality was seen at ibrutinib response, and a fall back toward baseline was seen at progression. Baseline levels of clonality went above those of age-matched healthy donors and moved with circulating CD8+ T-cell counts. Public clonotypes were seen rarely and were contracted or stable on treatment.

Concerning this clone itself: Antigen unknown.

The sequences come from PBMCs, collected before ibrutinib treatment. This chain connects TRBV28 to TRBJ1-3; no firm D call. The receptor comes from a human donor with chronic lymphocytic leukemia. For the CDR3, the DNA is TGTGCCAGCAGCCCCCGGGATGGGAACACCATATATTTT. Translating it yields CASSPRDGNTIYF.